The 17 T cell receptor beta chains below were found in one sample sequenced in a study of siplizumab effects on memory and regulatory T cells. The table came from immunoSEQ multiplex PCR; TCRdb's copy has only in-frame clones and leaves some out. Altogether 50,000 to 75,000 clones are present, just over 95% being singletons, with the ten largest covering more than 0.095%. Source material: naive CD8+ T cells sorted from blood. All receptors derive from a human donor in good health.

This rearrangement joins TRBV27 to TRBJ1-1; D gene unclear. Trimming cost V 8 bases and J 1 base, with 14 bases left between them. CDR3 length equals 14 residues. Germline loops: CDR1 MNHEY, CDR2 SMNVEV (reference sequence). This chain's CDR3 is CASALIGGNTEAFF. In nucleotides, the CDR3 is TGTGCCAGCGCGCTAATCGGAGGGAACACTGAAGCTTTCTTT.

Only one count was recorded for this clone. The rearrangement uses TRBV27 and TRBJ1-2; 8 bases align to TRBD1. Germline lookup yields CDR1 MNHEY and CDR2 SMNVEV (reference sequence). There are 13 residues in the CDR3. With 7 bases clipped from V and 6 bases from J, the junction kept 7 bases outside the gene matches. CDR3 sequence (DNA): TGTGCCAGCAAACCCGGGACAGGAGATGGCTACACCTTC. The encoded protein is CASKPGTGDGYTF.

This chain links TRBV25-1 with TRBJ2-7, with a weak D call TRBD1 (6 bases). V shed 4 bases and J shed 11 bases, with 21 bases lying between them. There are 14 residues in the CDR3. CDR1 and CDR2 from the germline V gene are MGHDK and SYGVNS. CDR3 sequence (DNA): TGTGCCAGCAGTGGCTTTCCGGGACAATTCGGCGAGTACTTC. This codes for CASSGFPGQFGEYF.

The count of this clone is one. The chain uses TRBV6-5 and TRBJ1-2, with 8 bases lining up with TRBD1. The CDR3 has 15 residues. The V gene's germline CDR1 is MNHEY and CDR2 SVGAGI. Trimming removed 4 bases from V and 4 bases from J; junction bases left unmatched: 8. CDR3 loop: CASSWEGTGSYGYTF. DNA for the CDR3: TGTGCCAGCAGTTGGGAGGGGACAGGATCCTATGGCTACACCTTC.

The J gene is TRBJ1-2, the V gene TRBV19, with 8 bases that match TRBD1. The CDR3 is 14 amino acids. Germline assignment: CDR1 LNHDA and CDR2 SQIVND (reference sequence). V was pared by 6 bases and J by 4 bases, with 7 bases of the junction left unmatched. This chain's CDR3 is CASRRTGSSYGYTF. The CDR3 coding sequence is TGTGCCAGTAGAAGGACAGGGTCTAGCTATGGCTACACCTTC.

This rearrangement joins TRBV5-4 to TRBJ1-1; no reliable D call. Germline CDR1 reads SGHNT; CDR2 reads YYREEE (reference sequence). This CDR3 is 13 amino acids long. The V gene lost 4 bases and the J gene lost 4 bases, with 11 bases spanning the gap. The CDR3 spells CASSRGSLTEAFF. CDR3 DNA sequence: TGTGCCAGCAGCCGGGGATCCCTCACTGAAGCTTTCTTT.

This chain uses TRBV6-5 with TRBJ2-1, with unresolved D. Germline values: CDR1 MNHEY, CDR2 SVGAGI. V was shortened by 7 bases and J by 6 bases, with 16 bases between the two germline ends. The CDR3 loop spans 14 amino acids. The CDR3 region is CASTYGYSGNEQFF. The CDR3, as DNA: TGTGCCAGCACCTACGGTTATTCGGGCAATGAGCAGTTCTTC.

The rearrangement uses TRBV19 and TRBJ2-5, with 8 bases fitting TRBD1. The germline gives CDR1 LNHDA, CDR2 SQIVND (reference sequence). Trimming at V came to 2 bases and at J to 5 bases, leaving 10 bases not matched to a gene. CDR3 size: 16 residues. The CDR3 bases are TGTGCCAGTAGTATAAACCCGGGACAGGAGGTGGAGACCCAGTACTTC. Its translation is CASSINPGQEVETQYF.

This clone came up a few times. V and J are TRBV6-5 and TRBJ1-1; D not resolved. CDR1 is MNHEY and CDR2 is SVGAGI in the germline V gene. The V gene lost 7 bases and the J gene lost 5 bases, with 17 bases spanning the gap. The CDR3 has 14 residues. CDR3 sequence (DNA): TGTGCCAGCAACCGCGGGAGGGTTCGAACTGAAGCTTTCTTT. As protein: CASNRGRVRTEAFF.

The chain couples TRBV2 to TRBJ2-2; D is uncertain. V lost 7 bases to trimming and J lost 1 base, with 16 bases between them. The CDR3 runs 16 residues. Per germline, CDR1 SNHLY and CDR2 FYNNEI. CDR3 protein: CASMGWAAQNTGELFF. The CDR3 nucleotides are TGTGCCAGCATGGGGTGGGCAGCCCAGAACACCGGGGAGCTGTTTTTT. The full variable domain, with the rest looked up from reference TRBV2 and TRBJ2-2, is EPEVTQTPSHQVTQMGQEVILRCVPISNHLYFYWYRQILGQKVEFLVSFYNNEISEKSEIFDDQFSVERPDGSNFTLKIRSTKLEDSAMYFCASMGWAAQNTGELFFGEGSRLTVL.

The chain combines TRBV2 with TRBJ2-2, with TRBD2 as a possible D gene (5 bases). The germline V gene encodes CDR1 SNHLY and CDR2 FYNNEI. The CDR3 covers 14 residues. V was trimmed by 7 bases and J by 4 bases, leaving 13 bases between them. This CDR3 is CASTDGVGTGELFF. CDR3 sequence (DNA): TGTGCCAGCACGGACGGGGTCGGCACCGGGGAGCTGTTTTTT.

For the CDR3, the DNA is TGTGCCAGTAGTATGATTAGCGGGGGGGCCGGGGATGAGCAGTTCTTC. This gives the protein CASSMISGGAGDEQFF. The chain joins TRBV19 to TRBJ2-1, with TRBD2 identical over 11 bases. The CDR3 contains 16 residues. Germline V CDR1 and CDR2: LNHDA, SQIVND (reference sequence). Trimming removed 3 bases from V and 8 bases from J; junction bases left unmatched: 9. Supplemented by reference TRBV19 and TRBJ2-1, the full variable domain reads DGGITQSPKYLFRKEGQNVTLSCEQNLNHDAMYWYRQDPGQGLRLIYYSQIVNDFQKGDIAEGYSVSREKKESFPLTVTSAQKNPTAFYLCASSMISGGAGDEQFFGPGTRLTVL.

The chain recombines TRBV7-2 with TRBJ2-1; TRBD1 or TRBD2 may be the D gene (5 bases each). The CDR3 has 14 amino acids. Trimming removed 1 base at V and 7 bases at J, with 11 bases between. Germline V gene data show CDR1 as SGHTA and CDR2 as FQGNSA. CDR3 amino acids: CASSLGGAGNEQFF. As DNA, the CDR3 is TGTGCCAGCAGCTTAGGAGGGGCCGGTAATGAGCAGTTCTTC.

The chain combines TRBV28 with TRBJ2-2, with no clear D. The CDR3 spans 11 residues. Trimming left V 8 bases short and J 6 bases short, with 7 bases between. The germline gives CDR1 MDHEN, CDR2 SYDVKM. CDR3 protein: CASFKAGELFF. CDR3 sequence (DNA): TGTGCCAGCTTTAAGGCCGGGGAGCTGTTTTTT.

The V and J genes are TRBV28 and TRBJ2-7, with TRBD2 matching over 10 bases. V was pared by 8 bases and J by 4 bases, with 5 bases of the junction left unmatched. This CDR3 spans 13 amino acids. Germline loops: CDR1 MDHEN, CDR2 SYDVKM. The CDR3 sequence is CASYERGGYEQYF. The DNA for the CDR3 is TGTGCCAGCTATGAGCGGGGGGGGTACGAGCAGTACTTC.

This clone was recorded only once. V gene TRBV11-2 combines with J gene TRBJ2-3; 9 bases align to TRBD2. Germline-derived CDR1 and CDR2 are SGHAT and FQNNGV. V lost 7 bases and J lost 1; bases outside the gene matches: 3. This CDR3 has 14 amino acids. CDR3 sequence: CASMLAGGTDTQYF. In nucleotides, the CDR3 is TGTGCCAGCATGTTAGCGGGGGGCACAGATACGCAGTATTTT.

The V and J genes are TRBV5-4 and TRBJ2-7; possible D gene TRBD1, 6 bases. CDR3 length: 15 residues. Germline V CDR1 and CDR2: SGHNT, YYREEE (reference sequence). Between the trimmed V and J ends, which lost 3 bases and 5 bases, there was a span of 18 bases. CDR3 DNA sequence: TGTGCCAGCAGCTGGTTGGAGGACAGAGTCAACGAGCAGTACTTC. It translates to CASSWLEDRVNEQYF.